This T cell receptor beta chain was profiled in a study of blood T cell repertoires in COVID-19. Whole-study context: PBMCs, B-cell-depleted T cells, or T cells provided the cDNA or gDNA that made up the material.

Authors' analysis steps: Amplified reference gene primers provided the basis for estimating nucleated cell counts. The data were produced by immunoSEQ multiplex PCR, yet TCRdb's version contains in-frame clones alone and is incomplete. Clone size and the V and J calls come from that table; the DNA yielded D and trimming. The sample lists over 150,000 clones; approximately 90% were seen once. The trim removed 4 bases at V and 4 bases at J, leaving 8 bases unmatched. CDR3 length equals 15 residues. CDR1 is SGHRS, CDR2 YFSETQ, per germline. This chain links TRBV5-1 with TRBJ2-1; TRBD1 matches 7 bases. The source of this sequence is a man aged 25-40 years with acute or convalescent COVID-19. The sample consisted of peripheral blood. CDR3 region: CASSPEPGQYNEQFF. Here the CDR3 DNA reads TGCGCCAGCAGCCCGGAACCGGGACAGTACAATGAGCAGTTCTTC.